Below, 4 T cell receptor beta chains from the same sample are listed, as sequenced in a study of T cell responses to AZD1222 COVID-19 vaccine. Only in-frame clones appear in the TCRdb table, and some are missing; sequencing was by immunoSEQ multiplex PCR. The sample shows about 94,000 clones, roughly 85% of them seen only once. Source: peripheral blood, taken 28 days after the second AZD1222 dose. The source of these receptors is an adult who received the AZD1222 COVID-19 vaccine.

The CDR3 loop is CASSPGGESYEQYF. For the CDR3, the DNA is TGTGCCAGCTCACCAGGGGGTGAGTCCTACGAGCAGTACTTC. The chain employs TRBV18 and TRBJ2-7, with D perhaps being TRBD1 or TRBD2 (5 bases each). Germline V gene sequence: CDR1 KGHSH, CDR2 LQKENI. This CDR3 has 14 residues. Trimming shortened V by 2 bases and J by 1 base, and 9 bases separated the two germline ends.

The CDR3 sequence: CATSPAAYNEQFF. The CDR3 DNA reads TGCGCCACCAGCCCTGCGGCCTACAATGAGCAGTTCTTC. V gene TRBV10-2 combines with J gene TRBJ2-1, with unresolved D. V gave up 10 bases and J gave up 2 bases, with 12 bases separating them. This CDR3 has 13 amino acids. Germline assignment: CDR1 WSHSY and CDR2 SAAADI.

This chain joins TRBV5-1 and TRBJ2-7; 7 nucleotides line up with TRBD1. Per germline, CDR1 SGHRS and CDR2 YFSETQ. The CDR3 has 17 residues. V gave up 4 bases and J gave up 1 base; unmatched junction bases: 14. DNA of the CDR3: TGCGCCAGCAGCCCGGCAGTCTCCGGACAGGCTTCCTACGAGCAGTACTTC. This codes for CASSPAVSGQASYEQYF.

V gene TRBV12-3 or TRBV12-4 combines with J gene TRBJ2-2; 9 nucleotides match TRBD2. Trimming took 10 bases from V and 7 from J; bases not matched to a gene: 4. The CDR3 runs 12 residues. The CDR3 reads CATGTSNGELFF. Written as DNA, the CDR3 is TGTGCCACCGGGACTAGCAACGGGGAGCTGTTTTTT.